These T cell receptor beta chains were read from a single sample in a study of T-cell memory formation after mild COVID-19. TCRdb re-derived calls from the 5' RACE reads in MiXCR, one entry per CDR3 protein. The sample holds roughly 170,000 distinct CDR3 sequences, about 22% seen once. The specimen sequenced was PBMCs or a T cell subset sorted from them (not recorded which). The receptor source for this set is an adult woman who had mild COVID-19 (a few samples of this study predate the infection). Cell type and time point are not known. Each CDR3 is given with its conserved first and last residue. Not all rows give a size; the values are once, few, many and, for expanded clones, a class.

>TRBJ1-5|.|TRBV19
CASSTGSGSNQPQHF
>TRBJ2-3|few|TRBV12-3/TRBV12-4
CASTPYPSGLDTQYF
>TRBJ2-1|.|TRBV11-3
CASSPMGESYNEQFF
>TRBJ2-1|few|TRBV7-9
CASSFSGRALVNEQFF
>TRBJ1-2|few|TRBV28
CASSLSWGSGYTF
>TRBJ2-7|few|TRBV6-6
CASSLPGQGYEQYF
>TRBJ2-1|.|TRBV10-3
CAISQLAVYNEQFF
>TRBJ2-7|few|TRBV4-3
CASSQDRGWDYEQYF
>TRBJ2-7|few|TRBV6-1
CASTPLSGGHYEQYF
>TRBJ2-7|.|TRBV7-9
CASSGSDYEQYF
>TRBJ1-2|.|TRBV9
CASNRDNYGYTF
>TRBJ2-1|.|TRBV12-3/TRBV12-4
CASILGAKGNEQFF
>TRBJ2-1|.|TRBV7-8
CASSLRLAGDEQFF
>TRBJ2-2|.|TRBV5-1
CASSQTGDTGELFF
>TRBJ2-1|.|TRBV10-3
CAITDGTVTYNEQFF
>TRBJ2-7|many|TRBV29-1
CSALTGDGYEQYF
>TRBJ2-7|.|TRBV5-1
CASTSLESDGGEQYF